The 23 T cell receptor beta chains below all came from one sample that was sequenced in a study of OX40 agonist ivuxolimab in advanced cancers. Assay used: immunoSEQ multiplex PCR; TCRdb lists only in-frame clones, some missing. The top ten hold approximately 5% of the sample, which has more than 75,000 clones, around 85% seen once. This sample comprised CD4+ or CD8+ T cells sorted from blood, obtained in a trial of the OX40 agonist ivuxolimab. These TCRs come from an adult with an advanced solid tumor such as melanoma, head and neck, liver or kidney cancer.

The chain is built from TRBV19 and TRBJ1-3; D is unclear. The CDR3 consists of 14 residues. V gave up 8 bases and J gave up 0 bases, with 11 bases separating them. Germline values: CDR1 LNHDA, CDR2 SQIVND (reference sequence). Here the CDR3 reads CASDRGSSGNTIYF. The DNA for the CDR3 is TGTGCCAGTGACCGCGGGAGCTCTGGAAACACCATATATTTT.

The chain couples TRBV11-3 to TRBJ2-1, with D possibly TRBD1 on 6 matching bases. Trimming removed 3 bases from V and 0 bases from J, with 9 bases in between. The CDR3 runs to 15 residues. Germline CDR1 SGHNT, CDR2 YENEEA. This chain's CDR3 is CASSFGQSSYNEQFF. In DNA form, the CDR3 reads TGTGCCAGCAGCTTCGGACAGAGCTCCTACAATGAGCAGTTCTTC.

The V gene is TRBV10-1, the J gene TRBJ2-7, with 11 positions matching TRBD2. Germline V CDR1 and CDR2: WNHNN, SYGVQD (reference sequence). V was pared by 3 bases and J by 4 bases, with 11 bases of the junction left unmatched. The CDR3 extends over 17 amino acids. The CDR3 region has the DNA TGCGCCAGCAGTGAATATGCAACTAGCGGGAGCATGTACGAGCAGTACTTC. Its protein product is CASSEYATSGSMYEQYF.

The chain combines TRBV19 with TRBJ2-1, with unresolved D. V was shortened by 0 bases and J by 1 base, with 10 bases between the two germline ends. The germline CDR1 and CDR2 sequences are LNHDA and SQIVND (reference sequence). The CDR3 is made up of 16 amino acids. CDR3 DNA sequence: TGTGCCAGTAGTATAGATCGTGTGGGGTCCTACAATGAGCAGTTCTTC. Protein product: CASSIDRVGSYNEQFF.

The chain has TRBV19 and TRBJ2-1; D possibly corresponds to TRBD2 (5 bases). This CDR3 has 17 amino acids. Trimming took 0 bases from V and 6 from J, leaving 18 bases between them. Germline V lookup: CDR1 LNHDA, CDR2 SQIVND (reference sequence). The CDR3 loop reads CASSIESRRRIGNEQFF. In nucleotides, the CDR3 is TGTGCCAGTAGTATAGAATCCCGGCGGAGGATCGGCAATGAGCAGTTCTTC. Full variable domain (missing parts from reference TRBV19 and TRBJ2-1): DGGITQSPKYLFRKEGQNVTLSCEQNLNHDAMYWYRQDPGQGLRLIYYSQIVNDFQKGDIAEGYSVSREKKESFPLTVTSAQKNPTAFYLCASSIESRRRIGNEQFFGPGTRLTVL.

The chain is built from TRBV29-1 and TRBJ2-7, with 9 bases aligning to TRBD1. The CDR3 has 13 amino acids. V trimming: 8 bases; J trimming: 5 bases; junction bases outside the gene matches: 10. Germline values: CDR1 SQVTM, CDR2 ANQGSEA. CDR3 sequence reads: CSTWTGEGNEQYF. CDR3 in DNA: TGCAGCACCTGGACAGGGGAAGGTAACGAGCAGTACTTC.

This rearrangement joins TRBV9 to TRBJ2-1; D is perhaps TRBD2 (6 bases). Germline V gene data show CDR1 as SGDLS and CDR2 as YYNGEE. V lost 0 bases and J 10 bases, leaving 11 bases between the germline ends. The CDR3 totals 13 residues. The CDR3 reads CASSVVGGREQFF. The CDR3 nucleotides read TGTGCCAGCAGCGTAGTGGGGGGTCGGGAGCAGTTCTTC.

The chain uses TRBV4-2 and TRBJ2-7; 8 bases are shared with TRBD2. This CDR3 comprises 16 residues. Looked up from germline, CDR1 is LGHNA and CDR2 is YNFKEQ. Losses at the gene ends were 0 bases for V and 1 base for J; bases not matched to a gene: 5. The CDR3 here is CASSQDPAGVSYEQYF. The CDR3 DNA reads as TGTGCCAGCAGCCAAGATCCAGCGGGAGTGTCCTACGAGCAGTACTTC.

This clone occurred a few times. The chain has TRBV5-5 and TRBJ2-7, with a weak D call TRBD1 (7 bases). V was clipped by 2 bases and J by 3 bases, with 12 bases between them. The CDR3 spans 14 residues. From germline, CDR1 is SGHKS and CDR2 YYEKEE (reference sequence). CDR3 residues: CASSFQGGGYEQYF. The CDR3 coding sequence is TGTGCCAGCAGCTTCCAGGGGGGTGGCTACGAGCAGTACTTC.

The gene calls are TRBV9 and TRBJ2-3; D remains unclear. The CDR3 is 13 amino acids. Germline V gene data show CDR1 as SGDLS and CDR2 as YYNGEE. V lost 4 bases to trimming and J lost 6 bases, with 12 bases between them. The CDR3 nucleotides read TGTGCCAGCAGCCCCCAGCAAAGGGATACGCAGTATTTT. This translates into CASSPQQRDTQYF.

The V call is TRBV25-1, the J call TRBJ1-4; D call uncertain. The CDR3 runs to 14 residues. V was trimmed by 5 bases and J by 5 bases, leaving 12 bases between them. Germline V CDR1 and CDR2: MGHDK, SYGVNS. CDR3 bases: TGTGCCAGCAGTTCAAGTGGCGGGAATGAAAAACTGTTTTTT. It yields the protein CASSSSGGNEKLFF.

The V gene is TRBV5-1, the J gene TRBJ2-5; D may be TRBD1 or TRBD2 (5 bases each). The germline V gene has CDR1 SGHRS and CDR2 YFSETQ. The CDR3 loop spans 15 amino acids. The V end was cut by 0 bases, the J end by 3 bases, with 12 bases between. The CDR3 nucleotides read TGCGCCAGCAGCTTGGCCGGGGCCGATGAAGAGACCCAGTACTTC. This gives the protein CASSLAGADEETQYF.

Comment on this clone: The sample holds other DNA sequences that translate to the same CDR3. The chain uses TRBV9 and TRBJ1-1; no definite D call. Germline values: CDR1 SGDLS, CDR2 YYNGEE. This CDR3 has 14 amino acids. The V and J ends lost 4 bases and 1 base respectively, with 11 bases between them. In DNA, the CDR3 is TGTGCCAGCAGCCCCGGACGGGGGAACACTGAAGCTTTCTTT. It yields the protein CASSPGRGNTEAFF.

The chain carries TRBV6-1 and TRBJ1-2; TRBD1 might be the D (5 bases). Trimming left V 10 bases short and J 6 bases short, with 18 bases between. CDR1 MNHNS and CDR2 SASEGT come from the germline V gene. CDR3 length: 13 residues. In DNA form, the CDR3 reads TGTGCCACTTCTTCACTTGGGGCGAATGGCTACACCTTC. The encoded protein is CATSSLGANGYTF.

This clone occurred a few times. This chain joins TRBV15 and TRBJ2-7, with D unresolved. V dropped 0 bases and J dropped 0 bases, with 9 bases sitting between them. This CDR3 has 15 amino acids. CDR1 is LNHNV, CDR2 YYDKDF, per germline (reference sequence). For the CDR3, the DNA is TGTGCCACCAGCAGAGATAGTTCGGCCTCCTACGAGCAGTACTTC. This codes for CATSRDSSASYEQYF.

This chain joins TRBV9 and TRBJ2-2; 8 bases align to TRBD1. Trimming removed 0 bases from V and 1 base from J; junction bases left unmatched: 5. The CDR3 runs 17 residues. Germline V gene lookup returns CDR1 SGDLS and CDR2 YYNGEE. The CDR3 loop reads CASSVATGQGNTGELFF. The CDR3, as DNA: TGTGCCAGCAGCGTAGCCACAGGACAGGGGAACACCGGGGAGCTGTTTTTT.

The V gene is TRBV2, the J gene TRBJ1-1; no clear D. Per the germline V gene, CDR1 is SNHLY and CDR2 is FYNNEI. Trimming removed 6 bases from V and 8 bases from J, with 13 bases in between. The CDR3 is made up of 12 amino acids. DNA for the CDR3: TGTGCCAGCAGGGACGGGAAGTTGGAAGCTTTCTTT. The encoded protein is CASRDGKLEAFF.

In its sample, this clone was seen once. V is TRBV27 and J is TRBJ1-4; D possibly corresponds to TRBD1 (6 bases). This CDR3 has 17 amino acids. The germline V and J ends were trimmed by 3 bases and 0 bases, with 14 bases remaining between them. From germline, CDR1 is MNHEY and CDR2 SMNVEV (reference sequence). The CDR3 region has the DNA TGTGCCAGCAGTTTTGGCCCTACAGGGTCAACTAATGAAAAACTGTTTTTT. Its protein product is CASSFGPTGSTNEKLFF.

The chain couples TRBV6-6 to TRBJ1-5; TRBD1 matches at 8 bases. Germline V lookup: CDR1 MNHNY, CDR2 SVGAGI (reference sequence). The CDR3 totals 14 residues. After removal of 8 bases from V and 6 bases from J, the junction contained 9 bases not matched to a gene. In DNA form, the CDR3 reads TGTGCCAGCTATCCCGGACAGGGAGGTCAGCCCCAGCATTTT. The encoded protein is CASYPGQGGQPQHF.

The J gene is TRBJ2-5, the V gene TRBV9; 7 bases match TRBD2. Germline V lookup: CDR1 SGDLS, CDR2 YYNGEE. J was trimmed by 2 bases and V by 3 bases; bases with no gene match: 10. The CDR3 has 16 residues. Here the CDR3 reads CASSAGRLAVQETQYF. CDR3 nucleotide sequence: TGTGCCAGCAGCGCCGGCCGGCTAGCGGTTCAAGAGACCCAGTACTTC.

The J gene is TRBJ1-2, the V gene TRBV6-1; D unresolved. The CDR3 totals 12 residues. Germline loops: CDR1 MNHNS, CDR2 SASEGT. V was pared by 6 bases and J by 8 bases, with 13 bases between. CDR3 DNA sequence: TGTGCCAGCAGCAAGGAGACTCGAGGCTACACCTTC. It translates to CASSKETRGYTF.

The gene calls are TRBV30 and TRBJ2-6; TRBD2 aligns across 9 bases. The CDR3 runs 19 residues. CDR1 is GTSNPN and CDR2 is SVGIG in the germline V gene (reference sequence). The V segment lost 0 bases and the J segment 3 bases; nucleotides outside the gene matches: 12. Here the CDR3 reads CAWSVPSKRGVGGANVLTF. The CDR3 DNA is TGTGCCTGGAGTGTACCCTCGAAGCGGGGGGTAGGTGGGGCCAACGTCCTGACTTTC.

This clone is a singleton in its sample. The V and J genes are TRBV19 and TRBJ2-3; 9 bases line up with TRBD2. This CDR3 is built from 14 residues. Germline assignment: CDR1 LNHDA and CDR2 SQIVND (reference sequence). J gave up 7 bases and V 5 bases, and 7 bases lay outside the gene matches. CDR3 in DNA: TGTGCCAGTAGTCTTAGCCTAGCGGGGAATACGCAGTATTTT. Residues: CASSLSLAGNTQYF.